This T cell receptor beta chain was identified during a study of cytomegalovirus exposure and HLA in healthy donors. PCR amplification relied on 60 Vbeta primers (plus 13 Jbeta primers). Using immunoSEQ multiplex PCR, the repertoire was profiled, and TCRdb retains in-frame clones only, with some absent. This sample yields a few hundred thousand clones, of which 80% to 85% are seen a single time; about 7.3% belongs to the top ten. A word on this clone: What it recognizes is unknown.

Whole-study findings and limits: In a later analysis, across HLA loci, associated TCR counts were highest for DRB1, lowest for HLA-C.

Between the trimmed V and J ends, which lost 6 bases and 5 bases, there was a span of 16 bases. CDR1 is SGHDN and CDR2 is FVKESK in the germline V gene. This CDR3 contains 14 residues. This receptor was obtained from a woman aged 55-70 years in good health and CMV-seropositive. Sequenced input: PBMCs. The V call is TRBV14, the J call TRBJ1-1; the D gene is possibly TRBD1 (6 bases). The CDR3 protein is CASSHRGFGTEAFF. Written as DNA, the CDR3 is TGTGCCAGCAGTCATAGGGGGTTTGGGACTGAAGCTTTCTTT.